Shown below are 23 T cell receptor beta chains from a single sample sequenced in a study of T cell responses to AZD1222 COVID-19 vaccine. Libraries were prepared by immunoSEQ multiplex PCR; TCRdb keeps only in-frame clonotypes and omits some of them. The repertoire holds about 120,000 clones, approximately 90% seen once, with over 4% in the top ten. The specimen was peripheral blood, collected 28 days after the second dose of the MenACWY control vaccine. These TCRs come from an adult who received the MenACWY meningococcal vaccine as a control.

The CDR3 region has the DNA TGTGCCAGCGGCTGGGGGGGCCGAAATGAGCAGTTCTTC. This codes for CASGWGGRNEQFF. The V and J genes are TRBV11-3 and TRBJ2-1; weak D call: TRBD2 (7 bases). V lost 8 bases to trimming and J lost 7 bases, with 15 bases between them. Germline CDR1 and CDR2: SGHNT and YENEEA. This CDR3 comprises 13 residues. The full variable domain, rest sourced from reference TRBV11-3 and TRBJ2-1, is EAGVVQSPRYKIIEKKQPVAFWCNPISGHNTLYWYLQNLGQGPELLIRYENEEAVDDSQLPKDRFSAERLKGVDSTLKIQPAELGDSAVYLCASGWGGRNEQFFGPGTRLTVL.

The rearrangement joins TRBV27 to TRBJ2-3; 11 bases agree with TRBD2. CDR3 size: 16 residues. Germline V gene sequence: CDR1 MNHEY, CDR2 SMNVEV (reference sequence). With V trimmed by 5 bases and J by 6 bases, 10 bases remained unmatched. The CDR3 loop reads CASSQLAGEFTDTQYF. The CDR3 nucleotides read TGTGCCAGCAGTCAACTAGCGGGAGAATTCACGGATACGCAGTATTTT.

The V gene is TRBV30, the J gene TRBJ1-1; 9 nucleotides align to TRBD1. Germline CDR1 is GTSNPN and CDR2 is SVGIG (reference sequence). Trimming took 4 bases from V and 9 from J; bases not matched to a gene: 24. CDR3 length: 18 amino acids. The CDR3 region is CAWNQRKTNRGRSVQAFF. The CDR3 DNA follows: TGTGCCTGGAATCAACGAAAGACCAACAGGGGGCGAAGTGTTCAAGCTTTCTTT. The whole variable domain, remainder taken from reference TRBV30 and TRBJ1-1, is SQTIHQWPATLVQPVGSPLSLECTVEGTSNPNLYWYRQAAGRGLQLLFYSVGIGQISSEVPQNLSASRPQDRQFILSSKKLLLSDSGFYLCAWNQRKTNRGRSVQAFFGQGTRLTVV.

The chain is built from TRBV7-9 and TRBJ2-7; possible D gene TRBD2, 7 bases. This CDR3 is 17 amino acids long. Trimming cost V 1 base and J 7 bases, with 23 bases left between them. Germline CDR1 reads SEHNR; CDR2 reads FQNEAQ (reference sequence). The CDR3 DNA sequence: TGTGCCAGCAGCTTAGAACAGGGAGGGGACCTCCGGAGAGAGCAGTACGTC. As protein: CASSLEQGGDLRREQYV.

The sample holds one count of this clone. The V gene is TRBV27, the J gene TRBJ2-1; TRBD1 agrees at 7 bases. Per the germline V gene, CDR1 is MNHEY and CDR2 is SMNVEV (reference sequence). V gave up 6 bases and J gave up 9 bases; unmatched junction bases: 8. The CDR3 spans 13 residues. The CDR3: CASRRQGGSEQFF. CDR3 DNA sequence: TGTGCCAGCAGACGACAGGGTGGGAGTGAGCAGTTCTTC.

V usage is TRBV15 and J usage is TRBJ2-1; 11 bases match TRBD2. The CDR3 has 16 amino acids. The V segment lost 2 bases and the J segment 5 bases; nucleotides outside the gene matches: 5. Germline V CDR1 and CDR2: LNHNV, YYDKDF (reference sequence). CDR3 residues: CATSRITSGSNNEQFF. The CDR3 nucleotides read TGTGCCACCAGCAGAATTACTAGCGGGAGTAACAATGAGCAGTTCTTC.

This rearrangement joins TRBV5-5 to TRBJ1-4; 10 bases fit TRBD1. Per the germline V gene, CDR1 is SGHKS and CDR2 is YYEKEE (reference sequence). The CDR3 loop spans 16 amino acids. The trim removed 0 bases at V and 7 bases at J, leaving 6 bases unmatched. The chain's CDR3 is CASSLAFRTGGEKLFF. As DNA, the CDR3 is TGTGCCAGCAGCTTGGCCTTCAGGACAGGGGGTGAAAAACTGTTTTTT.

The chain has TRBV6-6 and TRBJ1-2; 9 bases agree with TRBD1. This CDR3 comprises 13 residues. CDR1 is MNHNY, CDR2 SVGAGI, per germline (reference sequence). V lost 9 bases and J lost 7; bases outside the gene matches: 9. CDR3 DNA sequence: TGTGCCAGTAAACAGGGGGCGGGGAGTGGCTACACCTTC. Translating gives CASKQGAGSGYTF.

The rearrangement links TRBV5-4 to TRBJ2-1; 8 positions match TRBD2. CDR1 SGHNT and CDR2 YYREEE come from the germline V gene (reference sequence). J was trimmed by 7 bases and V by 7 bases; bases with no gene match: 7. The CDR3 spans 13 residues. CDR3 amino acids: CASWAGGGNEQFF. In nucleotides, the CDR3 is TGTGCCAGCTGGGCGGGGGGTGGAAATGAGCAGTTCTTC. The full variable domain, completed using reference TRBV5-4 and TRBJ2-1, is ETGVTQSPTHLIKTRGQQVTLRCSSQSGHNTVSWYQQALGQGPQFIFQYYREEENGRGNFPPRFSGLQFPNYSSELNVNALELDDSALYLCASWAGGGNEQFFGPGTRLTVL.

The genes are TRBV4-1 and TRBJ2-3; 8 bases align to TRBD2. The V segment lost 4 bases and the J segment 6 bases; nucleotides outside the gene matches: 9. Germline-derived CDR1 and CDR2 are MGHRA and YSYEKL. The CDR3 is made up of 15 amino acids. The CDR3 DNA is TGCGCCAGCAGCCCCTTACCGGGAGGGGGGGATACGCAGTATTTT. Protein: CASSPLPGGGDTQYF.

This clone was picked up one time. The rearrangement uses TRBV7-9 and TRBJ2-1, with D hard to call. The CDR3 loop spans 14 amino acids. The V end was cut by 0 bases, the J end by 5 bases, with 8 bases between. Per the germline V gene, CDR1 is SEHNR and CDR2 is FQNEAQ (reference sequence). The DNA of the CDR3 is TGTGCCAGCAGCTTAGCGCAGGCTAACAATGAGCAGTTCTTC. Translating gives CASSLAQANNEQFF.

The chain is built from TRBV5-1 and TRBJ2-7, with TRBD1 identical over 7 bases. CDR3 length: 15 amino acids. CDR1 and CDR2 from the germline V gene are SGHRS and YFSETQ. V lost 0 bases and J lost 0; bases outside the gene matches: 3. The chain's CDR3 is CASSLVPGGSYEQYV. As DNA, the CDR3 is TGCGCCAGCAGCTTGGTGCCAGGGGGCTCCTACGAGCAGTACGTC.

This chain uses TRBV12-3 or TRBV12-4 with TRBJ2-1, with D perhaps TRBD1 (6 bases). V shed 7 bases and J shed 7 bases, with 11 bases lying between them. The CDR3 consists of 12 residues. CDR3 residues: CASNLRGNEQFF. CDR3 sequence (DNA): TGTGCCAGCAACCTTAGGGGGAATGAGCAGTTCTTC.

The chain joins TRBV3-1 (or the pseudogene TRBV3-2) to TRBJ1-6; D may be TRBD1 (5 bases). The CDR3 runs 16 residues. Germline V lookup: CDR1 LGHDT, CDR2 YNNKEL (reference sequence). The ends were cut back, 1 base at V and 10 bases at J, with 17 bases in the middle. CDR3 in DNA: TGTGCCAGCAGCCAAGGCGGGGGTTTAGGTGGGTCACCCCTCCACTTT. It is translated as CASSQGGGLGGSPLHF.

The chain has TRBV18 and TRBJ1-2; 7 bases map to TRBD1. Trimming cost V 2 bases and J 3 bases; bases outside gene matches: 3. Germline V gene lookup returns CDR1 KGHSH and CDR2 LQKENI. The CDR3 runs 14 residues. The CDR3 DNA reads TGTGCCAGCTCACCATCAGGGGGGGACTATGGCTACACCTTC. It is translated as CASSPSGGDYGYTF.

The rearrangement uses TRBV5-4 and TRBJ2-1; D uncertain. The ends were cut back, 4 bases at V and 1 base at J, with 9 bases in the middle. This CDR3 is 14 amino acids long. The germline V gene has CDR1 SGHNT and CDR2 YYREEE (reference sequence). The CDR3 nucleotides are TGTGCCAGCAGCCTCATGGGGTCCTACAATGAGCAGTTCTTC. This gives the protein CASSLMGSYNEQFF. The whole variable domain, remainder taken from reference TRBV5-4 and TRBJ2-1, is ETGVTQSPTHLIKTRGQQVTLRCSSQSGHNTVSWYQQALGQGPQFIFQYYREEENGRGNFPPRFSGLQFPNYSSELNVNALELDDSALYLCASSLMGSYNEQFFGPGTRLTVL.

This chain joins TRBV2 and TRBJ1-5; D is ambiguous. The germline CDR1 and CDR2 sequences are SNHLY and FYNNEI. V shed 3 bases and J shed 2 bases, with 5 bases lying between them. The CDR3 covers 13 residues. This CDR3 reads CASSDARNQPQHF. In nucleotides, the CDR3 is TGTGCCAGCAGTGACGCGCGCAATCAGCCCCAGCATTTT.

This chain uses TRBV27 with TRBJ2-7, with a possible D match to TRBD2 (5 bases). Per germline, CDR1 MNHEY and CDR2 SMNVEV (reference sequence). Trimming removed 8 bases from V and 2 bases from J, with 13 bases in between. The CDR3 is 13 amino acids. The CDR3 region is CASPRTLPYEQYV. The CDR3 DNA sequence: TGTGCCAGCCCTCGGACTTTACCCTACGAGCAGTACGTC.

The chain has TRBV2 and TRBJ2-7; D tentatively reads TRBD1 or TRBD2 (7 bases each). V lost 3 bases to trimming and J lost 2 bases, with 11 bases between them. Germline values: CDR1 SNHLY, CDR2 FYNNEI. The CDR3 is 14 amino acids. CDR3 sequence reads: CASSDAGGAYEQYF. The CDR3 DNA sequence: TGTGCCAGCAGTGATGCAGGGGGGGCCTACGAGCAGTACTTC. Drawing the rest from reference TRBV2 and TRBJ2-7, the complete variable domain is EPEVTQTPSHQVTQMGQEVILRCVPISNHLYFYWYRQILGQKVEFLVSFYNNEISEKSEIFDDQFSVERPDGSNFTLKIRSTKLEDSAMYFCASSDAGGAYEQYFGPGTRLTVT.

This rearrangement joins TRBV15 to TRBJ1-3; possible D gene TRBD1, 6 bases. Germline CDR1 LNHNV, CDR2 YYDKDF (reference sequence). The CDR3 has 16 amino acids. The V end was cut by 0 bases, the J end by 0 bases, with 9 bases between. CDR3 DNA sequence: TGTGCCACCAGCAGAGATCCGGGGGCCTCTGGAAACACCATATATTTT. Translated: CATSRDPGASGNTIYF.

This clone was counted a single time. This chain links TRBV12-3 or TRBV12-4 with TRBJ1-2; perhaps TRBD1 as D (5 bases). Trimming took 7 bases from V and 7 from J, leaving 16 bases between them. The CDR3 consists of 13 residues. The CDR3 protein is CASTVGGSGGYTF. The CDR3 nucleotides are TGTGCCAGCACCGTGGGGGGTAGCGGTGGCTACACCTTC.

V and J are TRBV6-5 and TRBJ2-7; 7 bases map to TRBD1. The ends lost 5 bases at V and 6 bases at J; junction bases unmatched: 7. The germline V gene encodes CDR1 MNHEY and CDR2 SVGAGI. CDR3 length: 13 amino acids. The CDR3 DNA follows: TGTGCCAGCAGTAAACAACAGGGGAGCGAGCAGTACGTC. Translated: CASSKQQGSEQYV.

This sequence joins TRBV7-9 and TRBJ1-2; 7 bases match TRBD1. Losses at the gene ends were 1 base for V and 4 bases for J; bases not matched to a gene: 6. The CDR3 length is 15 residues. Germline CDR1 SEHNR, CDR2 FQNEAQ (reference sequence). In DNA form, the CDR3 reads TGTGCCAGCAGCTTAGAAGTACAGGGGAGCTATGGCTACACCTTC. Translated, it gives CASSLEVQGSYGYTF.